One T cell receptor beta chain is described in this entry. This record belongs to a study of blood T cell repertoires in COVID-19. The overall study: Spain, Italy and the United States supplied samples that represented acute and convalescent COVID-19. PBMCs, B-cell-depleted T cells, or T cells were the source of the cDNA or gDNA that made up the material.

J was trimmed by 8 bases and V by 5 bases; bases with no gene match: 8. The CDR3 spans 16 residues. The germline CDR1 and CDR2 sequences are SNHLY and FYNNEI. Source study methods: Estimation of nucleated cell counts relied on the amplification of reference gene primers. The assay was immunoSEQ multiplex PCR, and TCRdb's table has in-frame clones only and misses some. From that table come the V and J calls and clone size; the DNA was used to work out D and trimming. The sample lists about 140,000 clones, approximately 82% seen once, with 1.5% to 2% in the top ten. Sequences were obtained from peripheral blood. The TCR originated in a human donor in a cohort sampled during active COVID-19. J is TRBJ2-1 and V is TRBV2, with 14 bases identical to TRBD2. The CDR3 coding sequence is TGTGCCAGCAGTCAATGGGGGACTAGCGGGAGCTATGAGCAGTTCTTC. The encoded protein is CASSQWGTSGSYEQFF.